This T cell receptor beta chain was retrieved from a study of T cells in women clearing cervical HPV infection (dated by TCRdb to about 2018). Looking at the study overall: Cases were roughly 23 women with histologically confirmed HPV16-related CIN3 or worse, including a couple of invasive cancers. Among cases, blood sampling occurred a median of roughly 150 days after lesion detection, with an interquartile range of about 80 to 210 days. Nested within Costa Rica's Guanacaste HPV Natural History Study, an exploratory proof-of-principle case-control study compared TCR repertoires across cervical HPV16 outcomes. Blood from cases was collected at the visit at which the lesion was first identified, whereas blood from controls was collected once infection was no longer detected. Cases and controls were matched on year of sample collection and on age within five years. In the parent cohort, 9,000 to 13,000 women aged 18 or older were enrolled in Guanacaste, Costa Rica, during about 1992 to 1994 and were followed for seven years. The controls were some 23 women whose single incident HPV16 infection cleared within 12 months with no development of precancer or cancer. Quality controls consisted of five blinded duplicates per group, for a total of about 60 samples made up of about 50 participants and around 10 replicates. Cases had a median age of about 34 years and controls had a median age of about 37, with no significant differences in baseline characteristics. Since HLA typing was available for only a few women, HLA type could not be ruled out as a confounder.

TCR beta CDR3 regions were amplified by multiplex PCR using the immunoSEQ assay from an average of roughly 1,100 ng genomic DNA per sample. To correct primer bias, the assay used a complete synthetic TCR repertoire to set an amplification baseline. Amplicons were sequenced on the Illumina platform. As for the authors' bioinformatics: Error correction of the sequences involved clustering with frequency ratios plus a modified nearest-neighbor algorithm, after which the sequences were analyzed in the immunoSEQ Analyzer using IMGT gene definitions. At each rarefaction depth, TCR richness and evenness were averaged across 20 rarefaction repeats, and any sample with fewer sequences than the depth was left out. Wilcoxon rank sum tests with FDR correction were used to compare V, D and J gene relative abundances between the groups. For the blinded duplicates, the intraclass correlation was roughly 96% for TCR richness and averaged about 77% across about 66 gene segments. In its TCRdb copy, this immuneACCESS table keeps in-frame sequences only and misses some clones. Where compared with another copy, unresolved V genes explain less than half of these, and the others have no known cause. Clonal size and the V and J genes are those of that table, whereas D and trimming came from the DNA. The sample's table covers around 30,000 clones. The ten largest clones capture around 20% of the sample.

The CDR3, cysteine through phenylalanine, is 13 amino acids long. Only the CDR3 bases that were read are kept: 30 of them, in frame from base 1. CDR1 SNHLY and CDR2 FYNNEI are derived from the germline V gene. V lost 6 bases and J lost 5 bases, and the count of bases not matched to a germline gene is 5. Every participant had a single incident cervical HPV16 infection, and prevalent HPV16 infections were excluded. Cervical HPV DNA was detected with MY09/MY11 PCR, and genotyping was done by dot-blot hybridization. Roughly 15 mL of heparinized blood was centrifuged, after which the buffy coat was aliquoted, frozen at -30 degrees C, and then stored at -80 degrees C. QIAGEN kits were used to extract genomic DNA from the buffy coat specimens. The study at large found these results: The cross-sectional design could not show whether associations preceded infection or resulted from it; effector/memory subsets and HPV-specific T cells were not isolated. Across sequencing depths, CIN3+ cases showed significantly higher TCR repertoire richness than controls, but evenness did not differ between the groups. Because the number of T cells per sample was unknown, the richness differences could reflect varying T-cell content rather than repertoire biology. Lower TRBV6-7 relative abundance was observed in cases than in controls (around 0.1% versus 0.15%; Bonferroni P = 0.0008). Random forest classifiers that combined richness and V gene abundances separated cases from controls with an estimated AUC of less than 0.85.

A note on this clone: Its specific antigen is unknown. Coverage ceases 3 residues before the CDR3 finishes, and the germline J gene fills in the end.

The TCR was taken from a woman between 18 and 75 years old with a cervical HPV16 infection that either progressed to CIN3+ or cleared (not recorded which). Sequences were obtained from blood buffy coat. The chain is made from TRBV2 and TRBJ1-2, with 8 bases in between that match TRBD1. The CDR3 has the sequence CASSLQGAYGYTF. The part of the CDR3 DNA that was read is TGTGCCAGCAGCCTCCAGGGGGCATATGGC.